The clone carrying this T cell receptor beta chain was picked up many times. Its antigen is unknown. For repertoire sequencing, the TCR beta CDR3 regions were amplified from RNA transcripts. HTBI primers primed a first-round RT-PCR, and a second-round multiplex PCR followed. TCRdb re-called the multiplex PCR reads through MiXCR, storing one row per CDR3 protein. The sample includes about 590,000 distinct CDR3 sequences, under 40% of them seen just once. The V end lost 3 bases, the J end lost 1 base, and 9 bases lay between the germline ends. CDR1 DFQATT and CDR2 SNEGSKA come from the germline V gene (reference sequence). CDR3 length: 13 residues. This sample is part of a study of Graves' ophthalmopathy and Graves' hyperthyroidism. General observations from the study: Most expanded thyroid clonotypes above 0.001 frequency also appeared in blood.

The TCR was taken from an adult man with Graves' hyperthyroidism. The specimen was peripheral blood or thyroid tissue (not recorded which). The rearrangement uses TRBV20-1 and TRBJ2-5; a weak D match, TRBD2 (6 bases). DNA of the CDR3: TGCAGTGCTAGGGGACTTTTCCAAGAGACCCAGTACTTC. Residues: CSARGLFQETQYF.